This TCR beta chain was sequenced for a study of blood T cells in healthy people across ages. Study-wide background: About one barcoded TCR beta cDNA was captured per two T cells. Study-level points and caveats: Age brought a roughly linear fall in TCR beta diversity measured per million T cells.

The CDR3 is 16 residues long. Germline V CDR1 and CDR2: MGHDK, SYGVNS. V was cut by 7 bases and J by 7 bases, with 23 bases left in between. In the case of this clonotype: Its antigen is still unknown.

Primed by a sample-barcoded 5' primer and a J-beta primer mix, a second PCR proceeded for about 7 to 11 cycles. Each CDR3 protein is one row after TCRdb ran MiXCR on the 5' RACE reads. The table has 1,300,000 or so distinct CDR3 sequences, 45% to 70% seen once. The rearrangement joins TRBV25-1 to TRBJ2-1; the D is unclear. The origin of this receptor is a man younger than 35 in good health. The sample consisted of blood. Here the CDR3 reads CASTETGTQRVNEQFF. In DNA form, the CDR3 reads TGTGCCAGCACCGAAACTGGCACCCAAAGGGTGAATGAGCAGTTCTTC.